The entry below gives a single T cell receptor (beta chain) sequence along with its context. This clone showed up just once. Its antigen is currently not known. No much larger clone is present one base from it, and per-base qualities are unavailable. This sample was taken from a study of shared clonotypes between healthy human individuals (dated by TCRdb to between 2020 and 2021). About the full investigation: Two women and three men aged 18 to 49 years were included in the cohort. For each donor, three plates each were used for CD4 naive and CD4 memory, two plates were used for CD8 naive, and one plate was used for CD8 memory. To estimate repertoire size and how much clonotypes are shared between individuals, the study performed deep sequencing of blood TCR repertoires from a few healthy adults. To increase sequencing depth and limit assay-specific biases, different laboratories used diverse techniques to prepare libraries and sequence TCR repertoires. Per donor, leukapheresis produced somewhere between about 0.9 and 10 billion PBMCs.

Paper-wide results and their limitations: Rarefaction of sorted-subset datasets indicated incomplete sequencing despite the large sequencing depth. Sharing across a handful of donors was observed for 5% to 6.5% of naive CD4, 3% to 4% of naive CD8, roughly 2.3% of memory CD4, and around 0.4% of memory CD8 clonotypes. Because the study included a small number of donors, the genetic and exposure-history diversity represented was limited. Estimated clonotype richness was generally larger for naive than for memory subsets. Sampling was restricted to blood, and TCR repertoires in tissues likely differ from the TCR repertoires found in blood. Higher generation probabilities were observed for clonotypes shared by all four sorted-subset donors than for non-shared clonotypes. Pairwise subsampling led to the expectation that sequencing depth would affect the degree of clonotype sharing among donors.

V and J lose 4 bases and 8 bases, and a span of 18 bases separates them. For CDR1 and CDR2, the germline V gene (reference sequence) lists SGHKS and YYEKEE. Counted from cysteine to phenylalanine, this CDR3 has 15 amino acids. The DNA shown is the 45-base CDR3, in frame from base 1. The donors were healthy, HIV-negative adults who had no recently reported acute infections or vaccinations. Every donor was a Caucasian adult residing in Nashville, Tennessee, USA. CD4+ T cells were enriched by magnetic negative selection, after which naive cells were positively selected on CD45RA and the negative fraction was taken as the memory subset. Blood was obtained by leukapheresis, after which PBMCs were separated by Ficoll-Histopaque density gradient centrifugation and cryopreserved in liquid nitrogen vapor phase. Analytical flow cytometry was used to check the purity and quantity of each magnetically sorted T cell population. Genomic DNA was isolated from every sorted fraction and measured by UV absorbance on a Nanodrop 2000c.

TCR CDR3 regions were amplified from genomic DNA by multiplex PCR using the deep immunoSEQ assay. Extracted genomic DNA from each cell subset was spread evenly across all wells of several immunoSEQ 96-well plates, with each plate serving as a replicate. For sorted subsets, approximately 190 ng of genomic DNA, equivalent to roughly 33,000 T cell genomes, went into each replicate PCR. Purified libraries were quantified with a Qubit 3.0 fluorometer, sized on a Bioanalyzer 2100, and re-quantified with the KAPA Library Quantification kit. A separate single-read 150-cycle Illumina NextSeq 550 flow cell was used to sequence each immunoSEQ 96-well plate. Under the source paper's analysis protocol: Because only junctional sequences without quality scores were contained in the immunoSEQ output, filtering matching that applied to full-length reads could not be performed. Sequences were annotated with PyIR, a Python wrapper for IgBLAST v1.9, using IMGT germline references to assign V/J genes and CDR3. Any read was removed if the V/J assignment was weak (E-value above 1e-6), the CDR3 was missing, or the read contained stop codons, out-of-frame junctions, or ambiguous translated residues. V3J clonotypes were defined by identical inferred V gene, J gene, and CDR3 amino acid sequence. Percentage overlap between repertoires was calculated by dividing the number of shared unique clonotypes by the size of the smaller repertoire. RTK rarefaction, the Chao1 estimator, and Recon v2.1 estimates of unobserved clonotypes were used to assess repertoire richness. Generation probabilities for all TCRbeta clonotypes obtained by the gDNA method from several donors were computed using OLGA. The table comes from immuneACCESS by way of TCRdb, which keeps in-frame sequences with V and J called. Part of the clones is missing from these tables; in studies checked, under half for an unresolved V gene and the rest for unknown reasons. Clonal size and the V and J genes are those of that table, whereas D and trimming came from the DNA. This sample has 2,100,000 or so clones in its table, and approximately 96% of those were observed once. The ten largest clonotypes hold 0.1% to 0.15% of the sample.

The receptor chain draws on TRBV5-5 and TRBJ1-4; the D gene is perhaps TRBD1, on 5 matching bases. The sequence was obtained from a man aged 18 to 35 in good health. Sequenced sample: naive CD4+ T cells sorted from blood. The cell subset or site label on this specimen signifies: CD45RA+ positively selected. The nucleotide sequence reads as follows: TGTGCCAGCAGCGTCCGGGACCTTATGGGCGAAAAACTGTTTTTT. Its coded protein is CASSVRDLMGEKLFF.